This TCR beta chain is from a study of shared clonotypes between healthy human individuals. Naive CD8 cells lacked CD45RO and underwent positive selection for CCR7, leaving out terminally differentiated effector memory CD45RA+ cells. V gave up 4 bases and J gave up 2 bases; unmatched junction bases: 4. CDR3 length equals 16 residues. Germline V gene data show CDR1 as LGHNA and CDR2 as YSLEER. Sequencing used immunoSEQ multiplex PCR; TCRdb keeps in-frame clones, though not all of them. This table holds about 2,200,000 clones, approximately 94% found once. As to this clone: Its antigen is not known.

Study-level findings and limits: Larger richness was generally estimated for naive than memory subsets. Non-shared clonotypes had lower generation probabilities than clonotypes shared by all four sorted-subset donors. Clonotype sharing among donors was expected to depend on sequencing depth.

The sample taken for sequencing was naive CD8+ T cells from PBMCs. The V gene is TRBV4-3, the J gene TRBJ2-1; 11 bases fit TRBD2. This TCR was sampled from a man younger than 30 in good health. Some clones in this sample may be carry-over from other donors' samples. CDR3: CASSPSSGGTYNEQFF. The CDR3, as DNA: TGCGCCAGCAGCCCTTCTAGCGGGGGGACCTACAATGAGCAGTTCTTC.